This TCR beta chain emerged from a study of cytotoxic CD8 clonotypes in ibrutinib-treated CLL. Here immunoSEQ multiplex PCR was the method, and the copy in TCRdb shows in-frame clones only, minus some. The table records over 65,000 clones, roughly three quarters of them present only once. Germline values: CDR1 SGHTA, CDR2 FQGNSA. V was clipped by 5 bases and J by 7 bases, with 17 bases between them. CDR3 length: 14 residues. On this clone: Its target is unknown.

Study outcomes and limitations: Clonality, elevated at ibrutinib response, dropped back toward baseline at progression.

The TCR comes from a human donor with chronic lymphocytic leukemia. The input for sequencing was PBMCs, taken after 12 months of ibrutinib treatment. This chain links TRBV7-2 with TRBJ1-2; no reliable D call. CDR3 amino acids: CASSPGGMSGGYTF. The CDR3 DNA sequence: TGTGCCAGCAGCCCCGGCGGGATGAGCGGTGGCTACACCTTC.